The entry below describes one T cell receptor (beta chain). As yet, its antigen is unknown. The protocol was immunoSEQ multiplex PCR, while the TCRdb copy is restricted to in-frame clones and leaves out a portion. The sample records about 67,000 clones, around four fifths being singletons. Germline-derived CDR1 and CDR2 are MDHEN and SYDVKM. Trimming removed 2 bases from V and 2 bases from J, with 10 bases in between. The CDR3 spans 14 residues. This sample stems from a study of T cell responses to AZD1222 COVID-19 vaccine. Findings of the study overall: Nearly half of the spike-specific TCRs reportedly recognize variant regions that carry no mutations. Clonal diversity may have been underestimated in mostly white British donors. The study sampled repertoires only after the peak T cell response.

The V and J genes are TRBV28 and TRBJ2-7; D uncertain. This specimen was peripheral blood, taken on day 0 of AZD1222 vaccination. This receptor was taken from an adult in good health. The DNA for the CDR3 is TGTGCCAGCAGTTTAGGTAGAGTCCCCTACGAGCAGTACTTC. Amino acid sequence: CASSLGRVPYEQYF. The entire variable domain, with the rest obtained from reference TRBV28 and TRBJ2-7, is as follows: DVKVTQSSRYLVKRTGEKVFLECVQDMDHENMFWYRQDPGLGLRLIYFSYDVKMKEKGDIPEGYSVSREKKERFSLILESASTNQTSMYLCASSLGRVPYEQYFGPGTRLTVT.